This T cell receptor (beta chain) appears in the sequencing data of a study of cytomegalovirus exposure and HLA in healthy donors (dated by TCRdb to 2015 to 2018). A note on the overall study: In an earlier analysis of 587 of the donors, under 300 Gb of sequence data and 95 million to 130 million unique TCR beta sequences from 150 million to 200 million T cells were reported. Approximately 310 gigabases of sequencing data and 70 million to 100 million unique TCR sequences were included in an early release covering over 600 HLA-typed donors. Among the approximately 400 genotyped donors, 75% to 90% belonged to the genetic ancestry cluster associated with self-reported Caucasian donors. The study was designed to test whether signatures of past pathogen exposure could be identified by cataloging public T cell receptors. Using immunosequencing, the study profiled T cell repertoires from 666 subjects and related those repertoires to cytomegalovirus serostatus. A separate validation cohort of 100 to 150 different subjects was used in addition to the approximately 640-subject first cohort. The study combined high-throughput TCR immunosequencing, statistical association of individual TCRs with disease status, and machine learning to predict cytomegalovirus infection status. To study patterns of TCR occurrence, a later analysis re-analyzed previously published TCR beta repertoires from several hundred donors and added high-resolution HLA genotyping. In the later analysis, no new phenotypic data were used to find candidate immune exposures; instead, reliance was placed on TCR beta sequences and their occurrence across donors. In an earlier analysis of over 550 of the donors, high-throughput TCR beta sequencing was used to judge whether each TCR beta V gene segment behaved as functional or pseudogenic. Donor age, sex, ethnicity and CMV serostatus were compiled alongside the repertoire data. In a later genetic analysis, genome-wide SNP genotypes for about 55% of the roughly 700 donors were used, and that subset was treated as a discovery cohort. Every discovery cohort repertoire had been produced on one sequencing platform. HLA typing covered class I and class II loci at four-digit resolution. The number of typed donors differed by locus: about 620-630 for A, B, C, DRB1 and DQB1; some 500 for DQA1; approximately 600 for DPA1; and some 450 for DPB1. Roughly 5 DR-DQ haplotypes were handled as single units for association and clustering, since linkage in the cohort was strong. Among about 370 genotyped donors of the cohort, an average of about 240,000 unique TCR beta nucleotide sequences was sequenced per donor, of which about 18% were non-productive. The paper as a whole reports these results and caveats: In a later genetic analysis, fewer N-insertions in productive TCRs were reported among donors in an Asian-associated ancestry cluster than the 666-donor mean. Strong co-occurrence of HLA alleles, especially DR and DQ, made assigning TCR associations to individual alleles difficult. HLA typing was unavailable for some donors at each locus, so association tests used only the typed subset. A further reported finding was that TCR beta sequences accurately predicted the HLA-A and HLA-B alleles for most subjects in the first cohort. The 87-base-pair reads could not distinguish some IMGT-functional V segments, including TRBV6-2 and TRBV6-3, so those segments were excluded. Across donors, most TCR sequences were observed very rarely, whereas some public TCRs were present in many individuals. A few of the identified cytomegalovirus-associated TCR beta chains were confirmed in vitro to be specific for cytomegalovirus antigens. At a false discovery rate of 0.05, a later analysis linked some 18,000 TCR beta sequences to specific HLA alleles. In an earlier analysis of approximately 600 of the donors, most TCR beta V segments were observed in productive rearrangements about 87% or about 30% of the time, broadly matching IMGT annotations. The authors suggested that the approach could potentially be extended to other disease states and immunological phenotypes. The sequencing pipeline was judged likely to have produced a cluster of highly shared sequence variants as a technical artifact. Roughly uniform sequencing depth across donors was assumed in presence/absence analyses, although this assumption may not hold. In a later analysis, HLA-associated TCR beta chains showed more clonal expansion and lower generation probabilities than non-associated chains that were equally common. In a later analysis, the rate of TCR association differed among HLA loci, with DRB1 alleles having the most associated TCRs and HLA-C alleles having the fewest. Immune exposure information for the cohort was limited to CMV serostatus. The classifier was reported to diagnose cytomegalovirus status with high specificity and sensitivity in both the original cohort and the validation cohort. A later genetic analysis associated a missense DCLRE1C variant with V-gene and J-gene trimming of TCR beta chains, and an independent cohort replicated the association. Several of the top co-occurrence clusters appeared to be linked to parvovirus B19, influenza, CMV and Epstein-Barr virus, according to a later analysis. A later analysis found that most CMV-associated TCR beta chains appeared HLA-restricted, with HLA associations seemingly driven largely by CMV exposure. This cohort had only TCR beta chains sequenced, and the lack of alpha or paired-chain data limited which features could be detected. The study gave a list of over 150 TCR beta chains associated with cytomegalovirus. Linkage disequilibrium might explain the correlated functional status among segregating V segments, but an unknown experimental factor could not be ruled out. Because counts were too low, 15 to 20 rarely observed V segments, including chromosome 9 orphons, were excluded from the earlier analysis of around 590 of the donors.

CDR1 and CDR2, per the germline V gene, are LGHNT and FRNRAP. From the cysteine up to the phenylalanine, the CDR3 has a length of 14 residues. The read is trimmed to its CDR3 DNA, 42 bases read in frame from base 1. The trim is 3 bases for V and 4 bases for J, with a gap of 13 bases between the germline ends. The cohort consisted of 666 healthy bone marrow donors. Cohort members were all nominally healthy when sampled, although unrecorded immune exposures were likely present. The donor was CMV seropositive and belonged to the group of 250 to 300 seropositive cohort members. A peripheral blood sample was collected from each donor, and TCR beta sequencing was performed on peripheral blood mononuclear cells. Genomic DNA was extracted from the blood cell samples with the Qiagen DNeasy Blood Extraction Kit. Receptor libraries were prepared by the immunoSEQ multiplex PCR assay. For the multiplex PCR, a mixture combining 60 forward primers for TCR Vbeta segments and 13 reverse primers for TCR Jbeta segments was used. Amplification of the CDR3 region of rearranged TCR beta genes was performed with a multiplex PCR assay on genomic DNA. On the Illumina HiSeq System, the amplified TCR beta libraries were sequenced as 87-base-pair reads. Regarding the original processing steps: A later analysis tallied around 87 million unique TCR beta chains across the 666 repertoires, and roughly 11 million of those chains were shared by two or more donors. Raw reads were error-corrected and collapsed into unique sequences by a nearest-neighbor algorithm in which closely related sequences were merged to remove PCR and sequencing errors. To assign V, D and J gene segments, CDR3 sequences were aligned to IMGT reference sequences. For a sequence to be retained, at least a six-nucleotide match to both a V gene segment and a J gene segment was required. Rearrangements were called productive when the CDR3 lacked stop codons and stayed in frame with V and J; all others were non-productive. CDR3 was defined according to IMGT convention as the region running from the second conserved V-encoded cysteine to the conserved J-encoded phenylalanine. The earlier analysis of about 530 of the donors excluded any sequence lacking an unambiguous match to a single V gene segment. An earlier analysis of 587 of the donors classified V segments as functional when productive rearrangements were above 56.7% and as segregating when the standard deviation between donors was above 5%. A statistical classification framework was built for diagnosing cytomegalovirus status from the catalog of TCR beta chain sequences. V and J gene assignment, in a later analysis, came from comparing TCR nucleotide sequences with IMGT/GENE-DB human TR gene sequences. In a later analysis, CDR3 sequences and most-parsimonious VDJ recombination scenarios were assigned using the TCRdist pipeline. In a later analysis, each TCR beta chain was defined by its CDR3 amino acid sequence together with its V-gene family, and reads without a unique V-gene family were excluded. As a way to deal with suspected cross-contamination and a sequencing artifact, a later analysis dropped 500 to 700 nucleotide sequences that were highly shared and had low generation probability. A later analysis calculated a clonal expansion index for each public chain from normalized within-repertoire ranks of inferred template counts. A later analysis computed generation probabilities with a VDJ recombination model fitted to out-of-frame rearrangements, and checked the results against IGoR. A later analysis scored TCR-TCR, TCR-HLA and TCR-CMV co-occurrence with hypergeometric tests, applying a repertoire-size bias correction to TCR pairs. In a later analysis, false discovery rates were estimated by permuting HLA or CMV assignments 20 times. In a later analysis, co-occurring TCRs were grouped using DBSCAN, with TCRdist sequence similarity added in when clustering inside HLA-allele-positive subsets. For co-occurrence clustering, repertoires with fewer than 30,000 or more than 120,000 public chains were excluded, along with roughly five repertoires with anomalous nucleotide sharing. TCRdb took this table from immuneACCESS and kept in-frame rearrangements with V and J called. Such tables lack part of the clones; where checked against another copy, unresolved V genes explain under half of the gap, and the rest is unexplained. For V, J and clone size, that table is used; D and trimming come from the DNA. This sample comprises tens of thousands of clones, roughly 80% of them detected only once. About 34% of the sample comes from the top ten.

Regarding this clone: Its antigen is not yet known. There are no base qualities to consult, and no much larger clone falls within one base.

The receptor was isolated from a man aged 45-65 years in good health and CMV-seropositive. Material for sequencing was PBMCs. Recombination connected TRBV12-5 to TRBJ2-7; the D gene is perhaps TRBD2, on 7 matching bases. The nucleotide sequence is TGTGCTAGTGGTTTACAAGGGGGGGGATACGAGCAGTACTTC. Its product reads: CASGLQGGGYEQYF.